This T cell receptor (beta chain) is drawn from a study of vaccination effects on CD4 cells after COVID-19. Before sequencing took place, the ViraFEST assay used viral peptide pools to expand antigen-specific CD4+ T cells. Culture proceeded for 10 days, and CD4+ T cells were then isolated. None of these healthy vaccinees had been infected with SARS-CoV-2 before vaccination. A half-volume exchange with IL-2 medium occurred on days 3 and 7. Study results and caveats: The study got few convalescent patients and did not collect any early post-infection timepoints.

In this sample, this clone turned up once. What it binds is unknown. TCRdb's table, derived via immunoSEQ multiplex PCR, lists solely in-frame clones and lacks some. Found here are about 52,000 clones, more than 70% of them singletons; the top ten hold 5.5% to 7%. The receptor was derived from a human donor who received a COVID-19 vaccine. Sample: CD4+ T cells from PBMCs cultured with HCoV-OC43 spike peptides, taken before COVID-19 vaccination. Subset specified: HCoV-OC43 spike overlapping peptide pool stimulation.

CDR3 in amino acids: CASSQAMGASGANVLTF. DNA for the CDR3: TGCGCCAGCAGCCAAGCTATGGGGGCTTCTGGGGCCAACGTCCTGACTTTC. The rearrangement links TRBV4-1 to TRBJ2-6, with D perhaps TRBD1 (6 bases). V lost 1 base and J 1 base, leaving 11 bases between the germline ends. This CDR3 has 17 amino acids. The germline CDR1 and CDR2 sequences are MGHRA and YSYEKL.